The 15 T cell receptor beta chains below all came from one sample that was sequenced in a study of technical replicates of blood from several donors. Libraries were prepared by immunoSEQ multiplex PCR; TCRdb keeps only in-frame clonotypes and omits some of them. Seen here are roughly 68,000 clones, under 98% observed once, and the top ten hold about 0.31%. Material: T cells isolated from PBMCs. The receptors originated from a human donor in good health.

The chain combines TRBV7-9 with TRBJ2-5; a possible D gene is TRBD2 (6 bases). Germline CDR1 and CDR2: SEHNR and FQNEAQ (reference sequence). The CDR3 is 13 amino acids. Trimming removed 4 bases from V and 1 base from J, with 7 bases in between. The CDR3 here is CASSSGLQETQYF. The DNA for the CDR3 is TGTGCCAGCAGCTCGGGACTCCAAGAGACCCAGTACTTC.

The J gene is TRBJ1-1, the V gene TRBV15; tentative D call: TRBD1 (6 bases). CDR1 and CDR2 (germline): LNHNV, YYDKDF (reference sequence). The V end lost 0 bases, the J end lost 5 bases, and 22 bases lay between the germline ends. CDR3 length: 18 amino acids. CDR3 in amino acids: CATSRDWGYTGPGTEAFF. DNA for the CDR3: TGTGCCACCAGCAGAGATTGGGGATACACAGGGCCAGGTACTGAAGCTTTCTTT. Based on the CDR3 plus reference TRBV15 and TRBJ1-1, the full variable domain is DAMVIQNPRYQVTQFGKPVTLSCSQTLNHNVMYWYQQKSSQAPKLLFHYYDKDFNNEADTPDNFQSRRPNTSFCFLDIRSPGLGDTAMYLCATSRDWGYTGPGTEAFFGQGTRLTVV.

The V call is TRBV2, the J call TRBJ1-2; 8 bases are shared with TRBD1. From germline, CDR1 is SNHLY and CDR2 FYNNEI. This CDR3 region has 15 residues. The V gene end was trimmed by 5 bases and the J gene end by 6 bases; junction bases not matched to a gene: 11. The CDR3 DNA reads as TGTGCCAGCAGTAGAGGGAGACAGGGGTTTGATGGCTACACCTTC. This gives the protein CASSRGRQGFDGYTF.

This CDR3 is CASRGQAREQYF. As DNA, the CDR3 is TGTGCCAGCAGGGGACAGGCGAGAGAGCAGTACTTC. This sequence joins TRBV6-1 and TRBJ2-7, with 8 bases aligning to TRBD1. With 6 bases clipped from V and 7 bases from J, the junction kept 5 bases outside the gene matches. CDR3 length: 12 residues. Germline V CDR1 and CDR2: MNHNS, SASEGT.

The CDR3 loop reads CASSQDLSGSFYEQYF. CDR3 in DNA: TGTGCCAGCAGCCAAGATTTGTCCGGGAGTTTTTACGAGCAGTACTTC. The V call is TRBV4-2, the J call TRBJ2-7; TRBD2 might be the D (6 bases). The germline gives CDR1 LGHNA, CDR2 YNFKEQ. The CDR3 covers 16 residues. Trimming cost V 0 bases and J 4 bases, with 16 bases left between them.

The chain employs TRBV5-8 and TRBJ1-5, with 7 bases matching TRBD1. Trimming removed 5 bases from V and 5 bases from J; junction bases left unmatched: 16. Germline CDR1 reads SGHTS; CDR2 reads YDEGEE. CDR3 size: 17 residues. CDR3 loop: CASSFEAFRDSYQPQHF. The DNA of the CDR3 is TGTGCCAGCAGTTTTGAAGCTTTCCGGGACAGTTATCAGCCCCAGCATTTT.

V gene TRBV5-4 combines with J gene TRBJ2-2; D is unresolved. V gave up 3 bases and J gave up 6 bases, with 9 bases separating them. CDR3 length equals 13 residues. Germline V gives CDR1 SGHNT, CDR2 YYREEE (reference sequence). CDR3 protein: CASSSEVAGELFF. The CDR3 coding sequence is TGTGCCAGCAGCTCCGAAGTAGCCGGGGAGCTGTTTTTT.

The chain uses TRBV30 and TRBJ1-4; the match to TRBD1 covers 10 bases. Germline values: CDR1 GTSNPN, CDR2 SVGIG (reference sequence). Trimming at V came to 2 bases and at J to 7 bases, leaving 4 bases not matched to a gene. CDR3 length: 14 amino acids. The CDR3, as DNA: TGTGCCTGGAGTTCTGACAGGGGGCGTGAAAAACTGTTTTTT. Translation: CAWSSDRGREKLFF. The variable domain in full, completed from reference TRBV30 and TRBJ1-4, reads SQTIHQWPATLVQPVGSPLSLECTVEGTSNPNLYWYRQAAGRGLQLLFYSVGIGQISSEVPQNLSASRPQDRQFILSSKKLLLSDSGFYLCAWSSDRGREKLFFGSGTQLSVL.

In its sample, this clone was seen once. The rearrangement links TRBV27 to TRBJ1-5, with no clear D. This CDR3 region has 13 residues. CDR1 MNHEY and CDR2 SMNVEV come from the germline V gene (reference sequence). Deletions cut 3 bases from V and 7 bases from J, with 10 bases between. The CDR3 coding sequence is TGTGCCAGCAGTTTTAGCTCCATACAGCCCCAGCATTTT. This encodes CASSFSSIQPQHF.

The V call is TRBV5-4, the J call TRBJ2-7; D perhaps matches TRBD2 (6 bases). The germline V gene has CDR1 SGHNT and CDR2 YYREEE (reference sequence). With 4 bases removed from V and 4 bases from J, the gap between germline ends came to 15 bases. The CDR3 totals 14 residues. CDR3: CASSPRLEGYEQYF. The DNA for the CDR3 is TGTGCCAGCAGCCCGAGACTAGAGGGGTACGAGCAGTACTTC.

CDR3 in amino acids: CASSQDWEGALGKPFF. The CDR3, as DNA: TGCGCCAGCAGCCAAGATTGGGAGGGCGCGTTAGGAAAGCCGTTTTTT. The chain links TRBV4-1 to TRBJ1-4; no clear D. The germline V gene encodes CDR1 MGHRA and CDR2 YSYEKL. This CDR3 region has 16 residues. Trimming removed 0 bases from V and 16 bases from J, with 24 bases in between.

The chain is built from TRBV6-6 and TRBJ2-5, with D tentatively TRBD1 (6 bases). The CDR3 length is 14 residues. V lost 4 bases and J 1 base, leaving 10 bases between the germline ends. Germline assignment: CDR1 MNHNY and CDR2 SVGAGI (reference sequence). The CDR3 reads CASSWGRGQETQYF. Here the CDR3 DNA reads TGTGCCAGCAGTTGGGGCAGGGGCCAAGAGACCCAGTACTTC.

The chain employs TRBV5-1 and TRBJ2-2; 11 bases are shared with TRBD2. Germline CDR1 SGHRS, CDR2 YFSETQ. The CDR3 is 16 residues long. After removal of 4 bases from V and 1 base from J, the junction contained 3 bases not matched to a gene. The CDR3 DNA reads TGCGCCAGCAGCACCCTAGCGGGAGGGAACACCGGGGAGCTGTTTTTT. Translating gives CASSTLAGGNTGELFF.

This chain connects TRBV4-3 to TRBJ1-2; 7 nucleotides align to TRBD1. V lost 4 bases, J lost 1 base, and 3 bases stayed unmatched. The CDR3 contains 14 residues. Per the germline V gene, CDR1 is LGHNA and CDR2 is YSLEER. This chain's CDR3 is CASSPDRVNYGYTF. CDR3 in DNA: TGCGCCAGCAGCCCCGACAGGGTTAACTATGGCTACACCTTC.

This sequence joins TRBV11-2 and TRBJ2-1, with 9 positions matching TRBD2. The germline V gene has CDR1 SGHAT and CDR2 FQNNGV. After removal of 1 base from V and 9 bases from J, the junction contained 13 bases not matched to a gene. The CDR3 covers 17 residues. The CDR3 reads CASSLALAGSGVGEQFF. In DNA, the CDR3 is TGTGCCAGCAGCTTAGCTCTAGCGGGAAGTGGTGTAGGTGAGCAGTTCTTC.